This passage covers 8 T cell receptor beta chains from one sample sequenced in a study of Ad26.COV2.S vaccination and SARS-CoV-2 variants. Treatment meaning: about 20 received Ad26.COV2.S at low or high dose, single or two shots; about five received placebo; per-sample allocation not given. Specimens were obtained on day 63 following the first vaccine or placebo injection. Sequenced by immunoSEQ multiplex PCR; TCRdb stores in-frame clones only, minus some. Altogether hundreds of thousands of clones are present, 89% being singletons, with the ten largest covering about 1.5%. This specimen was peripheral blood, taken in a trial of Ad26.COV2.S vaccine versus placebo. These receptors came from a person between 18 and 60 years old who received the Ad26.COV2.S COVID-19 vaccine or a placebo.

This chain joins TRBV9 and TRBJ2-3; 10 nucleotides match TRBD2. The CDR3 loop spans 15 amino acids. The trim removed 3 bases at V and 0 bases at J, leaving 1 base unmatched. Per the germline V gene, CDR1 is SGDLS and CDR2 is YYNGEE. CDR3 in amino acids: CASSETSGSTDTQYF. CDR3 nucleotide sequence: TGTGCCAGCAGCGAGACTAGCGGGAGCACAGATACGCAGTATTTT.

In DNA form, the CDR3 reads TGTGCCAGCAAGATTGCGAGACAGGGGACCGGGGAGCTGTTTTTT. Amino acids: CASKIARQGTGELFF. The J gene is TRBJ2-2, the V gene TRBV7-9; 8 nucleotides match TRBD1. Looked up from germline, CDR1 is SEHNR and CDR2 is FQNEAQ (reference sequence). The V gene end was trimmed by 7 bases and the J gene end by 5 bases; junction bases not matched to a gene: 9. The CDR3 spans 15 residues.

The chain recombines TRBV6-5 with TRBJ2-5, with D perhaps TRBD1 or TRBD2 (5 bases each). Trimming took 5 bases from V and 7 from J, leaving 17 bases between them. CDR1 is MNHEY and CDR2 is SVGAGI in the germline V gene. The CDR3 is made up of 14 amino acids. In nucleotides, the CDR3 is TGTGCCAGCAGTCCTTCTACGGGGACGGGGACCCAGTACTTC. The encoded protein is CASSPSTGTGTQYF.

The CDR3 DNA reads as TGTGCCAGCAGCTTAACGGGGGGTAGAGGCTACACCTTC. This sequence encodes CASSLTGGRGYTF. The chain is built from TRBV13 and TRBJ1-2; D possibly corresponds to TRBD1 (5 bases). Looked up from germline, CDR1 is PRHDT and CDR2 is FYEKMQ (reference sequence). Between the trimmed V and J ends, which lost 2 bases and 8 bases, there was a span of 12 bases. The CDR3 covers 13 residues.

The chain recombines TRBV7-3 with TRBJ2-5; 8 nucleotides agree with TRBD2. J was trimmed by 4 bases and V by 5 bases; bases with no gene match: 3. This CDR3 contains 13 residues. From germline, CDR1 is SGHTA and CDR2 FQGTGA. The CDR3 loop reads CASSTLAGETQYF. In nucleotides, the CDR3 is TGTGCCAGCAGCACTCTAGCGGGAGAGACCCAGTACTTC.

The chain links TRBV25-1 to TRBJ1-1; D call uncertain. CDR1 is MGHDK, CDR2 SYGVNS, per germline. Trimming shortened V by 5 bases and J by 4 bases, and 11 bases separated the two germline ends. The CDR3 is 13 residues long. The CDR3 here is CASSWGRVTEAFF. The CDR3 DNA reads as TGTGCCAGCAGTTGGGGTAGGGTCACTGAAGCTTTCTTT.

The table lists this clone with a few counts. The chain couples TRBV30 to TRBJ2-7; the match to TRBD1 covers 9 bases. Trimming took 3 bases from V and 4 from J; bases not matched to a gene: 10. Germline loops: CDR1 GTSNPN, CDR2 SVGIG (reference sequence). The CDR3 sequence is 15 residues long. The CDR3 DNA follows: TGTGCCTGGAGCCCAGCCGGGACAGGGAAATACGAGCAGTACTTC. This gives the protein CAWSPAGTGKYEQYF.

The rearrangement uses TRBV24-1 and TRBJ1-2; D remains unclear. The ends were cut back, 5 bases at V and 4 bases at J, with 13 bases in the middle. The germline V gene has CDR1 KGHDR and CDR2 SFDVKD. The CDR3 spans 14 residues. For the CDR3, the DNA is TGTGCCACCAGTGGAGGGATAAACCCCTATGGCTACACCTTC. It codes for CATSGGINPYGYTF.